The present entry profiles one T cell receptor (beta chain) with its context. What it binds is not known. The sequenced target, TCR beta, came from blood CD8+ and CD4+ T cells. Stable or active relapsing-remitting multiple sclerosis, untreated and meeting revised McDonald criteria, defined the controls. This entry belongs to a study of CD8 T cells in Susac syndrome. Broader study findings: The study acknowledged a relatively small number of individuals in its TCR sequencing and HLA analysis.

The CDR3 loop spans 16 amino acids. The V end lost 7 bases, the J end lost 5 bases, and 24 bases lay between the germline ends. The germline gives CDR1 DFQATT, CDR2 SNEGSKA (reference sequence). cDNA came from about 0.46 to 1 ug RNA primed by random hexamers. TCR beta CDR3 was amplified by immunoSEQ covering 54 Vbeta and 13 Jbeta. In TCRdb, the immunoSEQ multiplex PCR reads were re-called with MiXCR into one record per CDR3 protein. The table shows around 170,000 distinct CDR3 sequences, with 85% to 95% occurring only once. What was sequenced was CD8+ T cells from PBMCs. The sequence was collected from a human donor with multiple sclerosis. V and J are TRBV20-1 and TRBJ2-1, with a tentative D call TRBD2 (6 bases). CDR3 region: CSVHAPLAGSDNEQFF. CDR3 in DNA: TGCAGTGTCCACGCGCCACTTGCGGGGAGTGACAATGAGCAGTTCTTC.